This entry concerns a single T cell receptor beta chain. What it recognizes is unknown. The study ran its PCR with 60 Vbeta and 13 Jbeta primers. Original handling: A follow-up analysis tallied around 76 million unique TCR beta chains, roughly 11 million shared. TCRdb's table, derived via immunoSEQ multiplex PCR, lists solely in-frame clones and lacks some. The V and J calls and the clone size are those of that table, but D and trimming were determined from the DNA. The sample gives around 150,000 clones, roughly 73% of which show up once; roughly an eighth is in the top ten. There were likely unrecorded immune exposures, though donors were nominally healthy when sampled. This record comes from a study of cytomegalovirus exposure and HLA in healthy donors. Regarding the study as a whole: Among donors in an Asian-associated ancestry cluster, a later analysis reportedly found fewer N-insertions than the approximately 700-donor mean. HLA alleles were associated with 15,000 to 20,000 TCR beta sequences in a later analysis at 0.05 false discovery rate.

The sequence was obtained from a human donor in good health. The sample taken for sequencing was PBMCs.

The DNA for the CDR3 is TGTGCCAGCAGCTTTGGAGGGGTCACCGGGGAGCTGTTTTTT. Protein: CASSFGGVTGELFF. The V and J genes are TRBV5-5 and TRBJ2-2, with TRBD2 as a possible D gene (6 bases). CDR1 and CDR2 (germline): SGHKS, YYEKEE (reference sequence). V lost 2 bases, J lost 4 bases, and 9 bases lay in between. CDR3 length: 14 amino acids.